These 11 T cell receptor beta chains were sequenced from one sample in a study of OX40 agonist ivuxolimab in advanced cancers. This table comes from immunoSEQ multiplex PCR, and its TCRdb copy is limited to in-frame clones, with some not included. The data hold fewer than 45,000 clones, with roughly nine tenths observed a single time. The sample here was CD4+ or CD8+ T cells sorted from blood, taken in a trial of the OX40 agonist ivuxolimab. These receptor sequences come from an adult with an advanced solid tumor such as melanoma, head and neck, liver or kidney cancer.

CDR3 protein: CASSEGLAGVYEQYF. The DNA for the CDR3 is TGCGCCAGCAGTGAAGGGCTAGCGGGGGTATACGAGCAGTACTTC. This sequence joins TRBV10-2 and TRBJ2-7; TRBD2 matches at 10 bases. CDR1 and CDR2 (germline): WSHSY, SAAADI. CDR3 size: 15 residues. The V gene end was trimmed by 3 bases and the J gene end by 4 bases; junction bases not matched to a gene: 6.

This sequence joins TRBV9 and TRBJ2-3; weak D call: TRBD1 (5 bases). The length of the CDR3 is 13 residues. The V end was cut by 3 bases, the J end by 4 bases, with 9 bases between. Germline V gene lookup returns CDR1 SGDLS and CDR2 YYNGEE. CDR3 in amino acids: CASSEGLADTQYF. The CDR3 nucleotides are TGTGCCAGCAGCGAGGGGTTAGCAGATACGCAGTATTTT.

This chain joins TRBV6-6 and TRBJ2-7; D is unresolved. This CDR3 is built from 12 residues. The germline V gene has CDR1 MNHNY and CDR2 SVGAGI (reference sequence). Trimming pared 5 bases from V and 3 bases from J, leaving 8 bases between. The DNA of the CDR3 is TGTGCCAGCAGTAATATGATCTACGAGCAGTACTTC. Amino acids: CASSNMIYEQYF.

The chain employs TRBV15 and TRBJ1-6, with D possibly matching TRBD1 (6 bases). Germline lookup yields CDR1 LNHNV and CDR2 YYDKDF (reference sequence). V was cut by 6 bases and J by 6 bases, with 15 bases left in between. This CDR3 has 15 amino acids. The DNA for the CDR3 is TGTGCCACCAGAGAAACCGGGACACCTAATTCACCCCTCCACTTT. This translates into CATRETGTPNSPLHF.

V gene TRBV4-2 combines with J gene TRBJ2-5; 7 bases align to TRBD1. The J call is in doubt because the DNA end fits TRBJ2-7 better. CDR1 is LGHNA and CDR2 is YNFKEQ in the germline V gene. There are 14 residues in the CDR3. The CDR3: CASSIRDSSYEQYF. CDR3 coding DNA: TGTGCCAGCAGCATCCGGGACAGCTCCTACGAGCAGTACTTC.

The chain employs TRBV27 and TRBJ2-5, with TRBD2 matching over 13 bases. V shed 6 bases and J 4 bases; nucleotides not matched to a gene: 14. CDR1 is MNHEY and CDR2 is SMNVEV in the germline V gene (reference sequence). The CDR3 loop spans 18 amino acids. Written as DNA, the CDR3 is TGTGCCAGCAGCAAGTTTGGGATCGGGACTAGCGGGATAGAGACCCAGTACTTC. Its protein product is CASSKFGIGTSGIETQYF.

The V and J genes are TRBV5-5 and TRBJ2-2; D gene ambiguous. This CDR3 is built from 12 residues. The V gene's germline CDR1 is SGHKS and CDR2 YYEKEE (reference sequence). V was trimmed by 2 bases and J by 7 bases, leaving 6 bases between them. In nucleotides, the CDR3 is TGTGCCAGCAGCTTAACTAACGGGGAGCTGTTTTTT. Its protein is CASSLTNGELFF.

The chain carries TRBV11-3 and TRBJ2-5, with a tentative D call TRBD1 (5 bases). V was trimmed by 4 bases and J by 1 base, leaving 10 bases between them. The CDR3 extends over 14 amino acids. Per the germline V gene, CDR1 is SGHNT and CDR2 is YENEEA. The CDR3 DNA is TGTGCCAGCAGCTCCGTAGGGGTCCAAGAGACCCAGTACTTC. It codes for CASSSVGVQETQYF.

The sample holds a few counts of this clone. Compared with germline, one end of the junction differs, possibly owing to a read error. J is TRBJ2-3 and V is TRBV7-7; 9 bases match TRBD2. Germline V gene sequence: CDR1 SSHAT, CDR2 FNYEAQ (reference sequence). The length of the CDR3 is 15 residues. The CDR3 bases are TGTGCTAGCAGCTCTAGCGGGGCGAGCACAGATACGCAGTATTTT. Its translation is CASSSSGASTDTQYF.

CDR3 protein: CASSRDWDQETQYF. CDR3 DNA sequence: TGTGCCAGCAGCCGGGACTGGGATCAAGAGACCCAGTACTTC. The J gene is TRBJ2-5, the V gene TRBV7-9; D may be TRBD2 (6 bases). This CDR3 is 14 amino acids long. Germline V CDR1 and CDR2: SEHNR, FQNEAQ (reference sequence). With 5 bases removed from V and 2 bases from J, the gap between germline ends came to 12 bases.

V is TRBV18 and J is TRBJ2-7; 12 nucleotides match TRBD1. Per germline, CDR1 KGHSH and CDR2 LQKENI. Trimming cost V 3 bases and J 7 bases; bases outside gene matches: 7. The CDR3 is made up of 15 amino acids. The CDR3 here is CASSPLGQGAEEQYF. The CDR3 nucleotides are TGTGCCAGCTCACCCTTGGGACAGGGGGCGGAGGAGCAGTACTTC.